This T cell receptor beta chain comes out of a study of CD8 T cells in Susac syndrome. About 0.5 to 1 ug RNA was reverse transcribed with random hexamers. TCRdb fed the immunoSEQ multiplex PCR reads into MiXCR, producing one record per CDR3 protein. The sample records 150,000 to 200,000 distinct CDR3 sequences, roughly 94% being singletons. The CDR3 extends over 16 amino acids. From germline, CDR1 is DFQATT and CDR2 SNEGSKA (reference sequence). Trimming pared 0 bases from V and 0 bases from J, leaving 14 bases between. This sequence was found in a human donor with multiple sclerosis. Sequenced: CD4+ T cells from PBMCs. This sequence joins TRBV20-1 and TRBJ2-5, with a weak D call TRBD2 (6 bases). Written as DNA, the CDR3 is TGCAGTGCTAGAGAACATAGCGGACCGTACCAAGAGACCCAGTACTTC. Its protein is CSAREHSGPYQETQYF.